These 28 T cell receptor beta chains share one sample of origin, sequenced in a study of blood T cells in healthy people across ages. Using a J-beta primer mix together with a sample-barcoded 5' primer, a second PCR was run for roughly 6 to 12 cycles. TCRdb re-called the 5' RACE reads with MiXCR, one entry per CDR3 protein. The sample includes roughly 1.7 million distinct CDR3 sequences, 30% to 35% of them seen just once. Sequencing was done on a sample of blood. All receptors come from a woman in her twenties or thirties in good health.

In DNA, the CDR3 is TGCAGTGCTAGAGAGTCGGGCGGGGGGCACTACGAGCAGTACTTC. Its translation: CSARESGGGHYEQYF. The V and J genes are TRBV20-1 and TRBJ2-7, with TRBD2 matching 8 bases. V lost 0 bases, J lost 3 bases, and 7 bases stayed unmatched. CDR3 length: 15 residues. Germline V gives CDR1 DFQATT, CDR2 SNEGSKA (reference sequence).

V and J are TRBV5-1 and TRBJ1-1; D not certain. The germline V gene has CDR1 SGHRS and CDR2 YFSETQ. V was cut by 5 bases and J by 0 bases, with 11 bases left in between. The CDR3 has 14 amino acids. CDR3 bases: TGCGCCAGCAGACGGACCGTCATGAACACTGAAGCTTTCTTT. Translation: CASRRTVMNTEAFF.

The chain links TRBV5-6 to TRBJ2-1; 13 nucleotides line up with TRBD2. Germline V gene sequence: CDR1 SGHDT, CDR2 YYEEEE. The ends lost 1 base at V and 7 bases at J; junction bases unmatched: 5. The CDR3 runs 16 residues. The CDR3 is CASSLRTSGRSNEQFF. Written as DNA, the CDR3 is TGTGCCAGCAGCTTGAGGACTAGCGGGAGAAGTAATGAGCAGTTCTTC.

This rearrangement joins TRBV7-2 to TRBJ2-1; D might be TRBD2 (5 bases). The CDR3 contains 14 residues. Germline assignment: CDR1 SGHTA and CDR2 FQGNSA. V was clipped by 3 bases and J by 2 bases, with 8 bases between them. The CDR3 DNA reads TGTGCCAGCAGCTTGCAGCGGACCTACAATGAGCAGTTCTTC. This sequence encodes CASSLQRTYNEQFF.

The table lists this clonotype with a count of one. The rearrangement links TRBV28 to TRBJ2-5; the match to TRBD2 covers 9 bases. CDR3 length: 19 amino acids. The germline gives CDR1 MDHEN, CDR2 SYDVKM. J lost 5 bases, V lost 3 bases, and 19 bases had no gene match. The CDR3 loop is CASSLRLRFWTSALETQYF. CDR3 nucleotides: TGTGCCAGCAGTTTGCGGTTAAGATTTTGGACTAGCGCCTTGGAGACCCAGTACTTC.

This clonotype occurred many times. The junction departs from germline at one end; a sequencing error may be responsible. CDR3 in amino acids: CASSRGDYEQYF. In DNA form, the CDR3 reads TGCGCCAGCAGCCGAGGGGACTACGAGCAGTACTTC. This chain connects TRBV18 to TRBJ2-7, with D perhaps assigned TRBD1 or TRBD2 (5 bases each). The CDR3 sequence is 12 residues long. CDR1 and CDR2 from the germline V gene are KGHSH and LQKENI.

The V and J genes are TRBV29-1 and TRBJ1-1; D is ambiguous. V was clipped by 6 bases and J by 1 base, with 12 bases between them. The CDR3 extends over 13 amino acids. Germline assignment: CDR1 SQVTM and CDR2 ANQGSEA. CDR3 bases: TGCAGCGTAGTGGCCAGGTCGAACACTGAAGCTTTCTTT. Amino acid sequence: CSVVARSNTEAFF. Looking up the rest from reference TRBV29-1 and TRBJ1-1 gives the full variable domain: SAVISQKPSRDICQRGTSLTIQCQVDSQVTMMFWYRQQPGQSLTLIATANQGSEATYESGFVIDKFPISRPNLTFSTLTVSNMSPEDSSIYLCSVVARSNTEAFFGQGTRLTVV.

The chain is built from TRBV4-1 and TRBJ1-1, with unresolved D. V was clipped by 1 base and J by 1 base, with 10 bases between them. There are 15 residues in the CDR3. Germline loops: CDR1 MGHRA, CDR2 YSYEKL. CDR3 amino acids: CASSQGVSRNTEAFF. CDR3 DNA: TGCGCCAGCAGCCAAGGGGTTAGCAGGAACACTGAAGCTTTCTTT.

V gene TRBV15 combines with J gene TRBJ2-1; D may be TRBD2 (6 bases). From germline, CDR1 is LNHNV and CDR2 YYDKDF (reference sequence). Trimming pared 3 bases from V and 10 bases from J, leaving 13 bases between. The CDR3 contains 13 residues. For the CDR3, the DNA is TGTGCCACCAGCAGCCCTAGCGTTGACGAGCAGTTCTTC. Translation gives CATSSPSVDEQFF.

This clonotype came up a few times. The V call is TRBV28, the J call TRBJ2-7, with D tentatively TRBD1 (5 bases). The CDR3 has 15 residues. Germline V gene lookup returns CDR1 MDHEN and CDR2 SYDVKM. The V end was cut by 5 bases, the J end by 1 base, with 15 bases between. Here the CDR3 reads CASSPTRDGSYEQYF. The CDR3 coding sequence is TGTGCCAGCAGTCCCACCAGGGATGGTTCCTACGAGCAGTACTTC. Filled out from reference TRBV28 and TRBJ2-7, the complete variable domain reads DVKVTQSSRYLVKRTGEKVFLECVQDMDHENMFWYRQDPGLGLRLIYFSYDVKMKEKGDIPEGYSVSREKKERFSLILESASTNQTSMYLCASSPTRDGSYEQYFGPGTRLTVT.

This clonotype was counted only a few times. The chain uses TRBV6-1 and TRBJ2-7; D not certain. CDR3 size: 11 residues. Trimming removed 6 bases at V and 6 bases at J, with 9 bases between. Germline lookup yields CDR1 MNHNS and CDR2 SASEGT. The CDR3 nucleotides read TGTGCCAGCAGAGTAGTGGGCGAGCAGTACTTC. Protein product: CASRVVGEQYF.

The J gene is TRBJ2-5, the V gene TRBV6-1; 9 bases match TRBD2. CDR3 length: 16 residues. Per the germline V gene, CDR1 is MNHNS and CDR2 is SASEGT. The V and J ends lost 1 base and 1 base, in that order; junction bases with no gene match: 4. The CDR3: CASSEEWRGGQETQYF. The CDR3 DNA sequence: TGTGCCAGCAGTGAAGAGTGGCGGGGGGGCCAAGAGACCCAGTACTTC.

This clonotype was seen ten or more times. The CDR3 reads CSGGGPNYNEQFF. As DNA, the CDR3 is TGCAGTGGGGGTGGGCCAAACTACAATGAGCAGTTCTTC. This chain uses TRBV20-1 with TRBJ2-1, with unresolved D. The germline gives CDR1 DFQATT, CDR2 SNEGSKA (reference sequence). The CDR3 covers 13 residues. V was pared by 7 bases and J by 3 bases, with 13 bases between.

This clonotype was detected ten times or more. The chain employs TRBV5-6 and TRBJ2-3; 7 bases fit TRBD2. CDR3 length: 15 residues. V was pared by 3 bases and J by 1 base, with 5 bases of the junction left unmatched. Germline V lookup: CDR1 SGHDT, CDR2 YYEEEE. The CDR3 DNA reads TGTGCCAGCAGCTCCGGCGGGGGAGGCACAGATACGCAGTATTTT. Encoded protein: CASSSGGGGTDTQYF.

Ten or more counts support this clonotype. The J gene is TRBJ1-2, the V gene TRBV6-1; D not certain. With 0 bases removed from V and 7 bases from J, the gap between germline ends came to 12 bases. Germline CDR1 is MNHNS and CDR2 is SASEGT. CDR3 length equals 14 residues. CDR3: CASSEAGRVRGYTF. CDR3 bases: TGTGCCAGCAGTGAAGCGGGGAGGGTTCGTGGCTACACCTTC.

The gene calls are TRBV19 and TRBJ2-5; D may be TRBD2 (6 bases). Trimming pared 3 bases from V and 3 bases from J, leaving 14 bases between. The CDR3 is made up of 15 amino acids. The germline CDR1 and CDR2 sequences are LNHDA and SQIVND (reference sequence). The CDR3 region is CASSIISGGEETQYF. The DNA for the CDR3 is TGTGCCAGTAGTATTATCTCCGGGGGTGAAGAGACCCAGTACTTC.

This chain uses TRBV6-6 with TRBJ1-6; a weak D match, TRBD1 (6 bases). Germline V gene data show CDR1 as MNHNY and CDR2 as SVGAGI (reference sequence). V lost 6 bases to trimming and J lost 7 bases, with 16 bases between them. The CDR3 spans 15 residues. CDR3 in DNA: TGTGCCAGCAGCCTCATCGGACAGTTAAATTCACCCCTCCACTTT. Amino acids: CASSLIGQLNSPLHF.

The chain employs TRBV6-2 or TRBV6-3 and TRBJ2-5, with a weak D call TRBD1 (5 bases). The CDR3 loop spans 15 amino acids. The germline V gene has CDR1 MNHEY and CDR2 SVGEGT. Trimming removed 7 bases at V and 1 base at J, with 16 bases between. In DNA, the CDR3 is TGTGCCAGCACCCCGTATAGGGGTGGCCAAGAGACCCAGTACTTC. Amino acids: CASTPYRGGQETQYF.

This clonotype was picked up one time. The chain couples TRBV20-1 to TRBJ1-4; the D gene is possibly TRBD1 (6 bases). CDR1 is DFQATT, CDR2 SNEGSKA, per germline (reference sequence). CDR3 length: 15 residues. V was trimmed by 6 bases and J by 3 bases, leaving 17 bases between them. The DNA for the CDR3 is TGCAGTGCCGGTCCTCTGGGGACATCTAATGAAAAACTGTTTTTT. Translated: CSAGPLGTSNEKLFF.

The CDR3 coding sequence is TGCAGTGCTAGAGATATCGGGGGGTCTAACGAGCAGTACTTC. Translating it yields CSARDIGGSNEQYF. The V and J genes are TRBV20-1 and TRBJ2-7, with 7 bases lining up with TRBD2. CDR1 is DFQATT, CDR2 SNEGSKA, per germline (reference sequence). The CDR3 contains 14 residues. V gave up 0 bases and J gave up 5 bases; unmatched junction bases: 7.

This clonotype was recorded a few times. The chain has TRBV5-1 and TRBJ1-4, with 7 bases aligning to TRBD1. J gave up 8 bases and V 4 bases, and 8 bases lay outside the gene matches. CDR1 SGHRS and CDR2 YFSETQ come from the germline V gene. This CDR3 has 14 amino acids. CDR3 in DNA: TGCGCCAGCAGCCTAGAAGGGGGCAAGGAAAAACTGTTTTTT. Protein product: CASSLEGGKEKLFF.

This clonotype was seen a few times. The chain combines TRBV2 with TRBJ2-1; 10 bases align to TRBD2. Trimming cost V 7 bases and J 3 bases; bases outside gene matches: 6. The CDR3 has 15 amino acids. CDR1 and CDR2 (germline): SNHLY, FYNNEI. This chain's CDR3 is CASTGERGGYNEQFF. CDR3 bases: TGTGCCAGCACAGGCGAGCGGGGGGGCTACAATGAGCAGTTCTTC.

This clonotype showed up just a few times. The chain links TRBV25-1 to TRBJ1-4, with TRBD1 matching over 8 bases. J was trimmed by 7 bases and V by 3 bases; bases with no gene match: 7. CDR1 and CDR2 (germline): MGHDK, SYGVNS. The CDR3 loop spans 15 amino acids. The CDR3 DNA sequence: TGTGCCAGCAGTGACCCAGGGGGCGACTTTGAAAAACTGTTTTTT. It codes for CASSDPGGDFEKLFF.

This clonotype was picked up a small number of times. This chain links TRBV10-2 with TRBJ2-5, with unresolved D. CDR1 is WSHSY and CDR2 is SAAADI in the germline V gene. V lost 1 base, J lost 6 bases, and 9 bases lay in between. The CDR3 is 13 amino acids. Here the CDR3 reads CASSEYARQTQYF. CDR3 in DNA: TGCGCCAGCAGTGAGTACGCGCGTCAGACCCAGTACTTC.

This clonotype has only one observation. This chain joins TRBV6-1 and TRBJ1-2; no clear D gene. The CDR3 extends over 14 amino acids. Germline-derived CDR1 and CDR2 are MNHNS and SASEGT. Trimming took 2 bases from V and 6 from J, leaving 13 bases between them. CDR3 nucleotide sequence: TGTGCCAGCAGTGAAAACAGAGAGATACATGGCTACACCTTC. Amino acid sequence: CASSENREIHGYTF.

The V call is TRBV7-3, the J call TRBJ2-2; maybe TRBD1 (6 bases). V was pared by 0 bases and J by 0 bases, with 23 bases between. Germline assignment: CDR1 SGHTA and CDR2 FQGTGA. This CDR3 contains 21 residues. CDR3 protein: CASSLTLELGDITSNTGELFF. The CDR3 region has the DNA TGTGCCAGCAGCTTAACATTAGAGCTTGGGGACATAACTTCGAACACCGGGGAGCTGTTTTTT.

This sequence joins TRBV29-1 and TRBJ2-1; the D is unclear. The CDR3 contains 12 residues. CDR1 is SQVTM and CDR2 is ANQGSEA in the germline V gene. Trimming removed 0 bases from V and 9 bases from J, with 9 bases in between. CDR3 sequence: CSVEDREPEQFF. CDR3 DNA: TGCAGCGTTGAAGATCGCGAGCCTGAGCAGTTCTTC.

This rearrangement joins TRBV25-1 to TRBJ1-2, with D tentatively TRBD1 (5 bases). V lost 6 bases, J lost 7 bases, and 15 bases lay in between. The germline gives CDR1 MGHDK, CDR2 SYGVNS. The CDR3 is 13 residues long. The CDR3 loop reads CASSSGAPRGYTF. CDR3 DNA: TGTGCCAGCAGCTCCGGGGCGCCCCGTGGCTACACCTTC.